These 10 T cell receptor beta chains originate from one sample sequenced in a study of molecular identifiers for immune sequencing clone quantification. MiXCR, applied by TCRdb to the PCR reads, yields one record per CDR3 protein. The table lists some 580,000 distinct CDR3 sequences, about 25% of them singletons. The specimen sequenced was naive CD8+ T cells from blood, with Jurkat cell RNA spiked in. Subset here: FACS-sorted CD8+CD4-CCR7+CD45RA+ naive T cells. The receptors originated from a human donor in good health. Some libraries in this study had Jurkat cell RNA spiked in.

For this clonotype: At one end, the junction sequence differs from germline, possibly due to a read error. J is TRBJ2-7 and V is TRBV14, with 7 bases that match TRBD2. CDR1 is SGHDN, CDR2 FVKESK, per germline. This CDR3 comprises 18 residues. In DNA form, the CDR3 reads TGTGCCTGCAGCCAAGTTTGGCGGTCTAGCGGAGGGTGGGACGAGCAGTACTTC. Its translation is CACSQVWRSSGGWDEQYF. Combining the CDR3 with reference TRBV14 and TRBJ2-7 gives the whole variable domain EAGVTQFPSHSVIEKGQTVTLRCDPISGHDNLYWYRRVMGKEIKFLLHFVKESKQDESGMPNNRFLAERTGGTYSTLKVQPAELEDSGVYFCACSQVWRSSGGWDEQYFGPGTRLTVT.

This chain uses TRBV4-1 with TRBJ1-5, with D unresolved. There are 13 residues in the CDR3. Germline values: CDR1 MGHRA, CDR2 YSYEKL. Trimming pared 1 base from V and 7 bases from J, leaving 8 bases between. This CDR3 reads CASSQAPKQPQHF. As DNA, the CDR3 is TGCGCCAGCAGCCAAGCCCCAAAACAGCCCCAGCATTTT.

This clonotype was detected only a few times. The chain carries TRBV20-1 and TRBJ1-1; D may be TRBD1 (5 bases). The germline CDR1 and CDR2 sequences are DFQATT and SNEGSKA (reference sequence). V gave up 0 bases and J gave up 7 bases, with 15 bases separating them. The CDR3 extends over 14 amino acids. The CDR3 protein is CSARDQGTDREAFF. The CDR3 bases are TGCAGTGCTAGAGATCAAGGGACGGACCGTGAAGCTTTCTTT.

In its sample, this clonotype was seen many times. This CDR3 is CASSPRTASYEQYF. CDR3 nucleotide sequence: TGTGCCAGCAGTCCCCGGACGGCCTCCTACGAGCAGTACTTC. This rearrangement joins TRBV7-9 to TRBJ2-7; D call uncertain. Germline lookup yields CDR1 SEHNR and CDR2 FQNEAQ (reference sequence). Between the trimmed V and J ends, which lost 6 bases and 0 bases, there was a span of 12 bases. CDR3 length equals 14 residues.

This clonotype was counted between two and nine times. The chain's CDR3 is CASSLETDEQYF. Written as DNA, the CDR3 is TGCGCCAGCAGCTTGGAGACCGACGAGCAGTACTTC. The chain is built from TRBV5-1 and TRBJ2-7; no definite D call. Germline values: CDR1 SGHRS, CDR2 YFSETQ. Trimming took off 0 bases at V and 5 bases at J, with 6 bases between the two ends. The CDR3 runs to 12 residues.

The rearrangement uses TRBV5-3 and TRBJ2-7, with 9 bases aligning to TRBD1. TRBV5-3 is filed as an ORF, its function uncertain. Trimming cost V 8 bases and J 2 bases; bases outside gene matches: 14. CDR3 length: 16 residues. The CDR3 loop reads CASSPGTGNKAYEQYF. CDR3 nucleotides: TGTGCCAGCAGCCCCGGGACAGGGAATAAGGCCTACGAGCAGTACTTC.

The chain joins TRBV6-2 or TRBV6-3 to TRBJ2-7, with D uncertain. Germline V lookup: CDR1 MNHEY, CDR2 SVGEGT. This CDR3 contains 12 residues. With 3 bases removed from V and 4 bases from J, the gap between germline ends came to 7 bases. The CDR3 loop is CASSYSEYEQYF. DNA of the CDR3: TGTGCCAGCAGTTATTCCGAATACGAGCAGTACTTC.

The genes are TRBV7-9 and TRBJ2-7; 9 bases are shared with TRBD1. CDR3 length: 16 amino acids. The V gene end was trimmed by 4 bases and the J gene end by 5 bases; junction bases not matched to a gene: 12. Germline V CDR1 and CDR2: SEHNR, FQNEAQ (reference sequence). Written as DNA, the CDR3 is TGTGCCAGCAGCTCCTACCAGGGACAGGGAAGGGACGAGCAGTACTTC. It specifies CASSSYQGQGRDEQYF.

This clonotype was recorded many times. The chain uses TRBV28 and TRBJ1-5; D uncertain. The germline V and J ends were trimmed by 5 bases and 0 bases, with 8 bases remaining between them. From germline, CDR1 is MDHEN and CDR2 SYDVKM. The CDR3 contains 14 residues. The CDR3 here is CASSQQISNQPQHF. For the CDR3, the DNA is TGTGCCAGCAGTCAACAGATTAGCAATCAGCCCCAGCATTTT.

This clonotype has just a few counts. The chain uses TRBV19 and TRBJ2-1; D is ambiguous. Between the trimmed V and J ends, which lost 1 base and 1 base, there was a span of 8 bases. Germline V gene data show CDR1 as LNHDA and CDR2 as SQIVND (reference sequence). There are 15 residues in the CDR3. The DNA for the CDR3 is TGTGCCAGTAGTATAGCCAGCTCATCCTACAATGAGCAGTTCTTC. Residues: CASSIASSSYNEQFF.